The entry that follows covers one T cell receptor beta chain sequence. This clonotype was detected a few times. Base qualities are missing; no much larger clone stands one base away. The instrument given in TCRdb is Illumina NovaSeq 6000. TCR cDNA was synthesized by 5'RACE template switching, which introduced a universal primer site and unique molecular identifiers. cDNA synthesis was primed from both the TCR alpha and TCR beta constant segments. Library amplification used two PCR steps, and the second PCR step added sample barcodes and sequencing adapters. Sequencing of libraries was done on Illumina HiSeq 2500 (2x100 bp) or NovaSeq (2x150 bp). Per the source publication's procedure: MIGEC was used to demultiplex reads and collapse the reads into UMI consensus sequences, and MiXCR was used for V(D)J alignment. Vaccine-responding clonotypes were identified with edgeR using replicate PBMC samples, with FDR below 0.01 and a log2 fold change above 5 up to day 15 being required. Each bulk clonotype was labeled CD4 or CD8 based on which sequenced repertoire, CD4 or CD8, contained the clonotype at higher abundance. Clonotype frequencies in memory subsets were weighted by FACS-sorted cell numbers to estimate each clone's distribution across memory phenotypes. TCRdb reprocessing: public reads trimmed at Q25 with fastp, clones called with MiXCR, in-frame beta chains kept. Identical CDR3 proteins give one entry, which carries the most common genes and DNA. TCRdb's processing, not the authors', yielded these V and J calls. The sample table contains tens of thousands of distinct CDR3 sequences; only one count was recorded for 4.5% to 6% of them. In total, the top ten clones hold roughly 28% of the sample.

This specimen's treatment or condition label, interpreted: live attenuated yellow fever vaccine strain. A standard Ficoll-Paque protocol was used to isolate PBMCs from peripheral blood. The RNeasy Micro Kit was used to extract RNA from sorted memory subsets. This sample was taken from a study of T cells after yellow fever vaccination (dated by TCRdb to the late 2010s). Regarding the complete study: Staining for CD3, CD45RA, CCR7 and CD95 was used to sort memory subsets (EM, EMRA, CM and Tscm) on a BD FACS Aria III. Libraries from fractions with low cell numbers were prepared with the SMART-Seq v4 Ultra Low Input RNA kit. To track T-cell clones before and after primary and booster YFV17D yellow fever vaccination, bulk TCR alpha and beta repertoires were sequenced longitudinally. Two healthy male donors, one aged 18 to 29 and one aged 30 to 40 years, made up the cohort. Blood was collected at multiple timepoints before and after primary and secondary immunization, and bulk PBMC replicates and cell subsets were isolated. Memory subsets were sorted on days 0, 15 and 45 and at 18 months following primary vaccination, and on days 0, 15 and 45 following the 30-year booster.

Overall study outcomes, separate from this receptor: A small fraction of clonotypes showed up in both the CD4 and CD8 compartments, probably as a result of convergent recombination. Because the study included only a couple of donors, the extent to which the findings can be generalized is limited. After the booster, most clones that had expanded after primary vaccination were detected again (around 96% of CD4 and more than 80% of CD8), suggesting broad maintenance of memory. In the sorted memory subsets on day 0, nearly all vaccine-responding clonotypes were below the level of detection. Computational filtering was needed because FACS-sorted repertoires could contain abundant contaminating clonotypes from the bulk population. Compared with the primary T-cell response, the secondary T-cell response was weaker but faster, peaking on day 5 rather than day 15.

The CDR3, cysteine through phenylalanine, is 16 amino acids long. Just the 48-base CDR3 DNA is kept, in frame starting at base 1. Sequences MGHRA (CDR1) and YSYEKL (CDR2) are obtained from the germline V gene. V is shortened by 1 base, J by 4 bases, and the region joining them spans 17 bases. The sequencing used PBMCs, either bulk or a sorted T-cell subset (CD4+, CD8+, memory, or dextramer-sorted; not recorded which), collected on the day of the yellow fever booster vaccination. The TCR originated in a man between 18 and 35 years old who received the YFV17D yellow fever vaccine. The chain employs TRBV4-1 and TRBJ2-7; the D element might be TRBD1 or TRBD2, as each aligns at 5 bases. The CDR3 reads CASSQVVPNEGYEQYF. The bases are TGCGCCAGCAGCCAAGTTGTGCCGAATGAGGGGTACGAGCAGTACTTC.